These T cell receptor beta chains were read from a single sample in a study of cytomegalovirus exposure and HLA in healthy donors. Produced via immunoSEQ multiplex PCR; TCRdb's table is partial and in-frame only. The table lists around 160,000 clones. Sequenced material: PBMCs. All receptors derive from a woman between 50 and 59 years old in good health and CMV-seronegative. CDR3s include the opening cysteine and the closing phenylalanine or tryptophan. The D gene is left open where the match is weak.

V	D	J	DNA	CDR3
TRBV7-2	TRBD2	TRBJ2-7	TGTGCCAGCAGCTTAGTATTCGTGTCTAGCGGGAACTACGAGCAGTACTTC	CASSLVFVSSGNYEQYF
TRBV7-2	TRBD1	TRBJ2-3	TGTGCCAGCAGCTTGAGGACCGGGACAGGAAGCACAGATACGCAGTATTTT	CASSLRTGTGSTDTQYF
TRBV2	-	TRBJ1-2	TGTGCCATCCTAAGGAGGAGGAACTATGGCTACACCTTC	CAILRRRNYGYTF
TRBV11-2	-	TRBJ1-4	TGTGCCAGCAGCTTAGAGCACAGGGCCTTGGGTGAAAAACTGTTTTTT	CASSLEHRALGEKLFF
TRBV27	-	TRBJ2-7	TGTGCCAGCAGTGTTAGCGGCGAGCAGTACTTC	CASSVSGEQYF
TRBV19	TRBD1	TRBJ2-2	TGTGCCAGTAGTGTGACAGGGGACACCGGGGAGCTGTTTTTT	CASSVTGDTGELFF
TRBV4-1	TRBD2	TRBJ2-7	TGCGCCAGCAGCCTGCTACTAGCGGGGAGGCTCTACGAGCAGTACTTC	CASSLLLAGRLYEQYF
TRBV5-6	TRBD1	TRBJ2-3	TGTGCCAGCAGCTTAGGACAGGGGTGGACAGATACGCAGTATTTT	CASSLGQGWTDTQYF
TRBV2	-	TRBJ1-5	TGTGCCAGCAATCCAGGGAGGGAGCAGCCCCAGCATTTT	CASNPGREQPQHF
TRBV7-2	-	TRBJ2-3	TGTGCCAGCAAGAAAGGGGCAGGTGATACGCAGTATTTT	CASKKGAGDTQYF
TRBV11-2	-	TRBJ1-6	TGTGCCAGCAGCTTAATGGGCGGAGGGGCGGATTCACCCCTCCACTTT	CASSLMGGGADSPLHF
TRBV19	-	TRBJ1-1	TGTGCCAGTAATCAGGGGTATGAGGAAGCTTTCTTT	CASNQGYEEAFF
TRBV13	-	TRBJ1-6	TGTGCCAGCAGCTTCAGGGCAGGGGTTAACTCACCCCTCCACTTT	CASSFRAGVNSPLHF
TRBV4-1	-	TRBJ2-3	TGCGCAGCGTCGGGGGGCCCCACAGATACGCAGTATTTT	CAASGGPTDTQYF
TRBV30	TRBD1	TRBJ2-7	TGTGCCTGGAGGGCTACGGGACAGGTGTCCTACGAGCAGTACTTC	CAWRATGQVSYEQYF
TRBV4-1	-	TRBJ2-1	TGCGCCAGCAGCCAAGTTAACAATGAGCAGTTCTTC	CASSQVNNEQFF
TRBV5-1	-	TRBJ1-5	TGCGCCAGCAGCTTGGAGAGCGATCAGCCCCAGCATTTT	CASSLESDQPQHF
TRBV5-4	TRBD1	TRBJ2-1	TGTGCCAGCAGCTTGTGGGACAGGGTCTCCTACAATGAGCAGTTCTTC	CASSLWDRVSYNEQFF
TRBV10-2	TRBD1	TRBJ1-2	TGCGCCAGCAGCGGACAGGGGAAAAGTGGCTACACCTTC	CASSGQGKSGYTF
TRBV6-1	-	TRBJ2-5	TGTGCCAGCAATAGATGGGGGGAAGAGACCCAGTACTTC	CASNRWGEETQYF
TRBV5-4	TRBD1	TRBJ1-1	TGTGCCAGCAGTTTTCCCGGGACAGTTCGGGGAACTGAAGCTTTCTTT	CASSFPGTVRGTEAFF
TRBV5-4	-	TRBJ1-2	TGTGCCAGCAGCTTACCTTTAGCGGGGCCAGCGTATGGCTACACCTTC	CASSLPLAGPAYGYTF
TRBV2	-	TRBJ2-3	TGTGCCAGCACAAGGCGAACGGGAACAGATACGCAGTATTTT	CASTRRTGTDTQYF
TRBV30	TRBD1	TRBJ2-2	TGTGCCTCGCCTATCAACAGGGGGCTCACCGGGGAGCTGTTTTTT	CASPINRGLTGELFF
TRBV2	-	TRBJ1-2	TGTGCCAGCAGCATCCGACAGACCAACTATGGCTACACCTTC	CASSIRQTNYGYTF
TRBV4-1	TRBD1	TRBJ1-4	TGCGCCAGCAGGGACAGGGGGCGGGAAAAACTGTTTTTT	CASRDRGREKLFF
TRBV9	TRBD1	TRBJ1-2	TGTGCCAGCAGCGTAGGAAGGACAGGGGAAGGCTACACCTTC	CASSVGRTGEGYTF
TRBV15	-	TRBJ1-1	TGTGCCACCACATACATCCTGAACACTGAAGCTTTCTTT	CATTYILNTEAFF
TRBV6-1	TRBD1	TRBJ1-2	TGTGCCACGATGAATTACAGGGGCGCGGGCTATGGCTACACCTTC	CATMNYRGAGYGYTF
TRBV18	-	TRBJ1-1	TGTGCCAGCTCACCAGGGGGGGAAGCTTTCTTT	CASSPGGEAFF
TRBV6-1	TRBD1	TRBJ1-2	TGTGCCAGCAGGGAGGGACAGTCCTATGGCTACACCTTC	CASREGQSYGYTF
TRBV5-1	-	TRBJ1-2	TGCGCCAGCAGCTTGGTTGCAGGAAGGCATGATGGCTACACCTTC	CASSLVAGRHDGYTF
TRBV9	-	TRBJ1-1	TGTGCCAGCAGCCTCGCGGGCGCATCCGAAGCTTTCTTT	CASSLAGASEAFF
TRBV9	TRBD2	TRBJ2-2	TGTGCCAGCAGCGCAATAGCGGGAGGGCTGGGGGAGCTGTTTTTT	CASSAIAGGLGELFF
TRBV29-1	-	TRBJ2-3	TGCAGCGTTGAAGGGCAGACAAATACGCAGTATTTT	CSVEGQTNTQYF
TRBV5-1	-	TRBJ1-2	TGCGCCAGCAGCTTGGAGGGGCAGGGTGACTATGGCTACACCTTC	CASSLEGQGDYGYTF
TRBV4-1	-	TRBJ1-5	TGCGCCAGCAGCCAAGAACCCCCCCTTTGGGGGCTTAGCAATCAGCCCCAGCATTTT	CASSQEPPLWGLSNQPQHF
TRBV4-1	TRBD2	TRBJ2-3	TGCGCCAGCAGTTACACTAGCGGGGGGCCCGATGCGCAGTATTTT	CASSYTSGGPDAQYF
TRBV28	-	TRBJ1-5	TGTGCTCAATCTCGACAGAGCAATCAGCCCCAGCATTTT	CAQSRQSNQPQHF
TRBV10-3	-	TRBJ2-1	TGTGCCATCAGTGACCCGATACGGAGGGTGTACAATGAGCAGTTCTTC	CAISDPIRRVYNEQFF
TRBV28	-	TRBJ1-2	TGTGCCAGCAGTGCCCCAGGGATCGGGTACACCTTC	CASSAPGIGYTF
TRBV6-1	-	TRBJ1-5	TGTGCCAGCAGTGAAGAAACAGGACCCTATAACAATCAGCCCCAGCATTTT	CASSEETGPYNNQPQHF
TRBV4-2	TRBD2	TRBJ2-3	TGTGCCAGCAGCCGGCGGGGGGACGAGACAGATACGCAGTATTTT	CASSRRGDETDTQYF
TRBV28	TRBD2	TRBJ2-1	TGTGCCAGCAGTTTACCTAGCGGGGGAGATGAGCAGTTCTTC	CASSLPSGGDEQFF
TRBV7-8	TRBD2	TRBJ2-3	TGTGCCAGCAGCTTAAAGAGCGGGGGGGCAGATACGCAGTATTTT	CASSLKSGGADTQYF
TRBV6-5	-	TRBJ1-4	TGTGCCAGCAGTTACGTGGGGACAAATAATGAAAAACTGTTTTTT	CASSYVGTNNEKLFF
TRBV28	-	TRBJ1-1	TGTGCCAGCAGTTTGGCGCGGCAGTACACTGAAGCTTTCTTT	CASSLARQYTEAFF
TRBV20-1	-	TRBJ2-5	TGCAGTGCGACAATAGAGACCCAGTACTTC	CSATIETQYF
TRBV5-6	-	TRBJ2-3	TGTGCCAGCAGCTTGGCCGCTACTCAACCGACAGATACGCAGTATTTT	CASSLAATQPTDTQYF
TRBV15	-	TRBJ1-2	TGTGCCACCAGCAGACTATTTACAGGGTATGGCTACACCTTC	CATSRLFTGYGYTF
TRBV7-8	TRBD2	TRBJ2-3	TGTGCCACGGCCGGGACTAGCGGGGACACAGATACGCAGTATTTT	CATAGTSGDTDTQYF
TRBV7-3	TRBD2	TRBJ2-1	TGTGCCAGCAGCACAGGGACTAGGGCTAACAATGAGCAGTTCTTC	CASSTGTRANNEQFF
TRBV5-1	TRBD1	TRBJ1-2	TGCGCCAGCAGCTTGCCGGCCAGGGGGCCTGAGGGCTACACCTTC	CASSLPARGPEGYTF
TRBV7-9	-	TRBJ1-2	TGTGCCAGCAGCTTAGGAGGGTTCTATGGCTACACCTTC	CASSLGGFYGYTF
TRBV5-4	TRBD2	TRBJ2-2	TGTGCCAGCAGCTGGGGACTAGCGGGGAAGAGGTCCGGGGAGCTGTTTTTT	CASSWGLAGKRSGELFF
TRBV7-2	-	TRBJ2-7	TGTGCCAGCAGACGGGAGAGTGCCTACGAGCAGTACTTC	CASRRESAYEQYF
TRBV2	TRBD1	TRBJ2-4	TGTGCCAGCAGTGCCCGACAGGGAGCCAAAAACATTCAGTACTTC	CASSARQGAKNIQYF
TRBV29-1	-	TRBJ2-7	TGCAGCGTTTATATCAGGGCTCCCTACGAGCAGTACTTC	CSVYIRAPYEQYF
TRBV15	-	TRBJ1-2	TGTGCCACCAGCAGAGCCCCAGGGGACTATGGCTACACCTTC	CATSRAPGDYGYTF